The source of this T cell receptor (beta chain) is a study of shared clonotypes between healthy human individuals. The wider study: Each donor contributed plates that comprised three CD4 naive, three CD4 memory, two CD8 naive and one CD8 memory. Whole-study results and caveats: With several donors compared, 4% to 5% of naive CD4 clonotypes were shared. Among donors, clonotype sharing was expected to be affected by sequencing depth.

Concerning this clone: Its specificity is unknown.

Trimming took 4 bases from V and 6 from J, leaving 10 bases between them. Germline V CDR1 and CDR2: DFQATT, SNEGSKA (reference sequence). The CDR3 has 11 residues. Deep-level settings were used for running the assay. The assay was immunoSEQ multiplex PCR, and TCRdb's table has in-frame clones only and misses some. The sample shows roughly 700,000 clones, around 67% of them seen only once. The sequence came from a woman aged 30 to 39 in good health. The chain uses TRBV20-1 and TRBJ2-7; D not resolved. The specimen sequenced was memory CD4+ T cells sorted from blood. The sample's subset: CD45RA-negative fraction. The CDR3 sequence is CSATRVSEQYF. The DNA for the CDR3 is TGCAGTGCTACGAGAGTCTCCGAGCAGTACTTC.